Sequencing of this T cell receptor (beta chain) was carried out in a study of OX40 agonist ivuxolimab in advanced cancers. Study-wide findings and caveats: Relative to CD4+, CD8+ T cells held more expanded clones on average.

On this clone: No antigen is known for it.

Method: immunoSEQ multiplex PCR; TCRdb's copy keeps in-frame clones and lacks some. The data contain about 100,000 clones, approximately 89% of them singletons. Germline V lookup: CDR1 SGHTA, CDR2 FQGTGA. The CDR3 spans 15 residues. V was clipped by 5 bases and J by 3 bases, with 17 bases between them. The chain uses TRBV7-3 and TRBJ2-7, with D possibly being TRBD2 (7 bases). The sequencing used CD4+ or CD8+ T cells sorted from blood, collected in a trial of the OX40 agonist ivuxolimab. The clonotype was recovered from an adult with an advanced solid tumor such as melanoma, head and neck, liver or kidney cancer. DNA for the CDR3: TGTGCCAGCAGCCTCCGCGGGGGCGCGGGCTACGAGCAGTACTTC. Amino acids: CASSLRGGAGYEQYF.